This TCR beta chain derives from a study of T cell responses to AZD1222 COVID-19 vaccine. Study-wide results and limits: Spike-specific TCR breadth and depth went up after people got two AZD1222 doses.

Trimming pared 2 bases from V and 10 bases from J, leaving 12 bases between. CDR1 and CDR2 (germline): SGHNT, YYREEE (reference sequence). CDR3 size: 13 residues. Repertoires were generated with immunoSEQ multiplex PCR, while TCRdb's copy carries only in-frame clones and drops some. Altogether 85,000 or so clones are present, around 84% being singletons, with the ten largest covering about 6%. In regard to this clone: Its antigen is unidentified.

The chain employs TRBV5-4 and TRBJ1-4; no definite D call. This receptor was taken from an adult who received the AZD1222 COVID-19 vaccine. This sample comprised peripheral blood, obtained 28 days after the second AZD1222 dose. CDR3 protein: CASSLGKEGKLFF. In DNA form, the CDR3 reads TGTGCCAGCAGCTTAGGCAAAGAGGGAAAACTGTTTTTT.